Listed below are T cell receptor beta chains from one sample, sequenced in a study of T cell responses to AZD1222 COVID-19 vaccine. The table came from immunoSEQ multiplex PCR; TCRdb's copy has only in-frame clones and leaves some out. Among fewer than 120,000 clones listed, more than 90% were seen once. Sequencing used peripheral blood, obtained 28 days after the second AZD1222 dose. The receptors derive from an adult who received the AZD1222 COVID-19 vaccine. Each CDR3 is given with its conserved first and last residue. Fields, in order: J gene, clone size, V gene, D gene, CDR3 DNA, CDR3 protein. The D gene is left open where the match is weak. Clone size is not always given. Where it is, it says once, few, many or a class for expanded clones.

j_gene: TRBJ2-7
abundance: NA
v_gene: TRBV7-6
d_gene: TRBD2
CDR3nt: TGTGCCAGCAGCTTAGCCCTAGACCGGACTAGCGGGGGTTACGAGCAGTACTTC
CDR3aa: CASSLALDRTSGGYEQYF

j_gene: TRBJ1-1
abundance: NA
v_gene: TRBV6-5
d_gene: NA
CDR3nt: TGTGCCAGCAGTTACCGAGGGGGTGGCACTGAAGCTTTCTTT
CDR3aa: CASSYRGGGTEAFF

j_gene: TRBJ2-1
abundance: NA
v_gene: TRBV5-5
d_gene: TRBD1
CDR3nt: TGTGCCAGCAGCCCCAATACCATAGACAGGGTAGGGTACAATGAGCAGTTCTTC
CDR3aa: CASSPNTIDRVGYNEQFF

j_gene: TRBJ2-7
abundance: NA
v_gene: TRBV27
d_gene: TRBD1
CDR3nt: TGTGCCAGCAGTCCTCGGACAGGGGCCCACGAGCAGTACTTC
CDR3aa: CASSPRTGAHEQYF

j_gene: TRBJ1-5
abundance: NA
v_gene: TRBV18
d_gene: TRBD1
CDR3nt: TGTGCCAGCTCACCATTGCAGGGGGAGGATCAGCCCCAGCATTTT
CDR3aa: CASSPLQGEDQPQHF

j_gene: TRBJ2-1
abundance: NA
v_gene: TRBV29-1
d_gene: NA
CDR3nt: TGCAGCGTCCTAGGGACATTAACCTACAATGAGCAGTTCTTC
CDR3aa: CSVLGTLTYNEQFF

j_gene: TRBJ1-3
abundance: NA
v_gene: TRBV19
d_gene: NA
CDR3nt: TGTGCCAGTAGATCGACAGGTTCTGGAAACACCATATATTTT
CDR3aa: CASRSTGSGNTIYF

j_gene: TRBJ2-5
abundance: NA
v_gene: TRBV7-9
d_gene: NA
CDR3nt: TGTGCCAGCAGCCCAACGGGGGGCGAGACAGAGACCCAGTACTTC
CDR3aa: CASSPTGGETETQYF

j_gene: TRBJ1-2
abundance: NA
v_gene: TRBV11-2
d_gene: TRBD1
CDR3nt: TGTGCCAGCAGCTCCCAGGGGGGGAACTATGGCTACACCTTC
CDR3aa: CASSSQGGNYGYTF

j_gene: TRBJ2-3
abundance: NA
v_gene: TRBV15
d_gene: NA
CDR3nt: TGTGCCACCAGCACCATGGGGCTAGCCCATAGCACAGATACGCAGTATTTT
CDR3aa: CATSTMGLAHSTDTQYF

j_gene: TRBJ1-3
abundance: NA
v_gene: TRBV7-9
d_gene: TRBD1
CDR3nt: TGTGCCAGCAGCCCGGGACAGGGGGCGGGAAACACCATATATTTT
CDR3aa: CASSPGQGAGNTIYF

j_gene: TRBJ2-3
abundance: NA
v_gene: TRBV5-1
d_gene: NA
CDR3nt: TGCGCCAGCAGCTTACAGGATCACGCAGATACGCAGTATTTT
CDR3aa: CASSLQDHADTQYF

j_gene: TRBJ1-3
abundance: NA
v_gene: TRBV9
d_gene: TRBD1
CDR3nt: TGTGCCAGCAGCGTAGGAAGGGCAGGGGGATCTGGAAACACCATATATTTT
CDR3aa: CASSVGRAGGSGNTIYF

j_gene: TRBJ1-2
abundance: NA
v_gene: TRBV2
d_gene: NA
CDR3nt: TGTGCCAGCAGCCTGGACAGATCCTATGGCTACACCTTC
CDR3aa: CASSLDRSYGYTF

j_gene: TRBJ2-7
abundance: NA
v_gene: TRBV7-2
d_gene: NA
CDR3nt: TGTGCCAGCAGCTTAGGGGCCGTTAGCTCCTACGAGCAGTACTTC
CDR3aa: CASSLGAVSSYEQYF

j_gene: TRBJ2-6
abundance: NA
v_gene: TRBV2
d_gene: TRBD1
CDR3nt: TGTGCCAGCAAGGGGGCGCGTGGGGCCAACGTCCTGACTTTC
CDR3aa: CASKGARGANVLTF

j_gene: TRBJ2-7
abundance: once
v_gene: TRBV7-2
d_gene: NA
CDR3nt: TGTGCCAGCAGCCCGGGGTCCTACGAGCAGTACTTC
CDR3aa: CASSPGSYEQYF

j_gene: TRBJ2-5
abundance: NA
v_gene: TRBV10-1
d_gene: TRBD2
CDR3nt: TGCGCCAGCAGTAATAGCGCGGCGGGGGAAGAGACCCAGTACTTC
CDR3aa: CASSNSAAGEETQYF

j_gene: TRBJ1-5
abundance: NA
v_gene: TRBV18
d_gene: NA
CDR3nt: TGTGCCAGCTCATACAACAGGGCAAGCGAGCCCCAGCATTTT
CDR3aa: CASSYNRASEPQHF

j_gene: TRBJ2-7
abundance: NA
v_gene: TRBV10-3
d_gene: TRBD2
CDR3nt: TGTGCCATCAGGACTAGCGGGGGGTTCTACGAGCAGTACTTC
CDR3aa: CAIRTSGGFYEQYF

j_gene: TRBJ2-7
abundance: NA
v_gene: TRBV2
d_gene: NA
CDR3nt: TGTGCCAGCTTCAGGCTTTCCTACGAGCAGTACTTC
CDR3aa: CASFRLSYEQYF

j_gene: TRBJ2-3
abundance: NA
v_gene: TRBV11-2
d_gene: NA
CDR3nt: TGTGCCAGCAGCTTTAATCCCCCCGGCGATACGCAGTATTTT
CDR3aa: CASSFNPPGDTQYF

j_gene: TRBJ2-7
abundance: NA
v_gene: TRBV6-2/TRBV6-3
d_gene: TRBD1
CDR3nt: TGTGCCAGCAGCAGAACAGGGGTCGAGCAGTACTTC
CDR3aa: CASSRTGVEQYF